The sequence of this TCR beta chain was determined in a study of T cell changes during pregnancy in multiple sclerosis. The V and J ends lost 6 bases and 0 bases respectively, with 9 bases between them. The CDR3 covers 14 residues. CDR1 SGHRS and CDR2 YFSETQ come from the germline V gene. Assay: immunoSEQ multiplex PCR; the TCRdb copy retains only in-frame clones and omits some. In the table there are tens of thousands of clones, roughly 90% of which are singletons. The receptor's source is a female donor with multiple sclerosis, enrolled in a pregnancy study. Sequenced material: peripheral blood, taken before pregnancy. The chain recombines TRBV5-1 with TRBJ2-2; D is unclear. As DNA, the CDR3 is TGCGCCAGCACCCAACATGCGAACACCGGGGAGCTGTTTTTT. Protein: CASTQHANTGELFF.